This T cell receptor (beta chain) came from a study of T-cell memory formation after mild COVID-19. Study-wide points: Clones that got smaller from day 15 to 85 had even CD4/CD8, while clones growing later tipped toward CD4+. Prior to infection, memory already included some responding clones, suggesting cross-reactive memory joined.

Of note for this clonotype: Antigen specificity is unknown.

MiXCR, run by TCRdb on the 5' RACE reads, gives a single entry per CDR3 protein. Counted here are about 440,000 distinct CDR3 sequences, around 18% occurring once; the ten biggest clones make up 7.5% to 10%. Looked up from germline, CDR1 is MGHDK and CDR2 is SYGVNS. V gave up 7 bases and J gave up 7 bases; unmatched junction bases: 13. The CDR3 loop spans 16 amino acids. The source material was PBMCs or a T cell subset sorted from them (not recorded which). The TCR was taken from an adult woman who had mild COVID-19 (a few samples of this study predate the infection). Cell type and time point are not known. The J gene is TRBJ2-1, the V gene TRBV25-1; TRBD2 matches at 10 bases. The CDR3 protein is CASMSSGSLTLNEQFF. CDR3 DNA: TGTGCCAGCATGTCTAGCGGGAGTCTCACATTAAATGAGCAGTTCTTC.